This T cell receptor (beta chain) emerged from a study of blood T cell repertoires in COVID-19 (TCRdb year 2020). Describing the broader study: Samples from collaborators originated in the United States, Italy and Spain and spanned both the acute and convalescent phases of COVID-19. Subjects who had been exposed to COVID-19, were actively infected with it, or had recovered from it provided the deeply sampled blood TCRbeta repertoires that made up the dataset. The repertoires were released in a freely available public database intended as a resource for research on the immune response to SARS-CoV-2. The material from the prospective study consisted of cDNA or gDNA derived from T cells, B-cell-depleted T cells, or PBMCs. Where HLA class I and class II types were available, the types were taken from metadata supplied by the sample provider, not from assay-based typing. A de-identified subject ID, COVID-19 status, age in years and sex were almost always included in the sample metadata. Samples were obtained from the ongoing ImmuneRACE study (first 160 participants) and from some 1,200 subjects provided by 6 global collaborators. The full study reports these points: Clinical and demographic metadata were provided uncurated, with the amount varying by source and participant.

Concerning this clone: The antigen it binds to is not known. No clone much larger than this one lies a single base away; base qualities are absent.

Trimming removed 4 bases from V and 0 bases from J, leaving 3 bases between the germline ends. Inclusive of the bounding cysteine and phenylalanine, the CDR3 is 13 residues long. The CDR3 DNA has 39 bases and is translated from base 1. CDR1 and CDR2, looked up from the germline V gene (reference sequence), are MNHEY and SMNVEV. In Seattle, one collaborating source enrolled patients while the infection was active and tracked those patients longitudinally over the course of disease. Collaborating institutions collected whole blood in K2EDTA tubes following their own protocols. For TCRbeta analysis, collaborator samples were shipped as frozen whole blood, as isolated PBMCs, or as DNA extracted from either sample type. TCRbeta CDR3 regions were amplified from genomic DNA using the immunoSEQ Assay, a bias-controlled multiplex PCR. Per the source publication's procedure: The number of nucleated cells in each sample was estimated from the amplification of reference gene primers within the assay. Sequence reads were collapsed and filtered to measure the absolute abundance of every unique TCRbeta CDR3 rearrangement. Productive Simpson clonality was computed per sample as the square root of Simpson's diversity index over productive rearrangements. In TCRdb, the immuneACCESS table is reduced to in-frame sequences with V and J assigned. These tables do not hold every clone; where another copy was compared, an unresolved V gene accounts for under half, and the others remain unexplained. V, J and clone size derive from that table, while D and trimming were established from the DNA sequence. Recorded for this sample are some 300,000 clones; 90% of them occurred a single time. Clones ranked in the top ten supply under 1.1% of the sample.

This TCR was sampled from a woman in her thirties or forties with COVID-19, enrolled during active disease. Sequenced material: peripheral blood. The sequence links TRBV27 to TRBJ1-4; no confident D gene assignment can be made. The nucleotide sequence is TGTGCCAGCAGTTCTGCAACTAATGAAAAACTGTTTTTT. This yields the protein CASSSATNEKLFF.